The clone carrying this T cell receptor beta chain was seen more than once but under ten times. Its antigen is not identified. The sample belongs to a study of cytomegalovirus exposure and HLA in healthy donors. Study results and limitations: Later work associated roughly 17,000 TCR beta sequences with HLA alleles at 0.05 false discovery rate. Researchers reported in a later analysis that common viral pathogens appeared linked to several top clusters. Some TCR beta chains (around 180 of them) were listed as cytomegalovirus-associated.

The CDR3 runs 14 residues. V lost 1 base and J 3 bases, leaving 6 bases between the germline ends. CDR1 and CDR2 (germline): MGHRA, YSYEKL. The PCR ran on 60 Vbeta and 13 Jbeta primers. Only in-frame clones appear in the TCRdb table, and some are missing; sequencing was by immunoSEQ multiplex PCR. The top ten hold around 15% of the sample, which has roughly 100,000 clones, more than 9.5% seen once. The genes are TRBV4-1 and TRBJ1-4; weak D call: TRBD1 (6 bases). This sequence originates from a man in his forties in good health and CMV-seropositive. Sequences were obtained from PBMCs. CDR3 nucleotides: TGCGCCAGCAGCCAAGCAGGGGCTAATGAAAAACTGTTTTTT. Translated, it gives CASSQAGANEKLFF.